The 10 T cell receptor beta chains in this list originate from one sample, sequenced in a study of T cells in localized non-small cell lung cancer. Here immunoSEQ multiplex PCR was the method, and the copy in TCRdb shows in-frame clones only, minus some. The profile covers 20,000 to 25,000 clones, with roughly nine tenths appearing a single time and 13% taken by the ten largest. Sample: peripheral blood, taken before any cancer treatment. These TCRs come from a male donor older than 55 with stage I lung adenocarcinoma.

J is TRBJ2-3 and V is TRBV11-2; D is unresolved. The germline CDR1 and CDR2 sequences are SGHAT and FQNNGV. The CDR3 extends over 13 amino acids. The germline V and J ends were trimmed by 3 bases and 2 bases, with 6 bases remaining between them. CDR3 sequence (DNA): TGTGCCAGCAGCTTCCTCTACACAGATACGCAGTATTTT. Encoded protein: CASSFLYTDTQYF.

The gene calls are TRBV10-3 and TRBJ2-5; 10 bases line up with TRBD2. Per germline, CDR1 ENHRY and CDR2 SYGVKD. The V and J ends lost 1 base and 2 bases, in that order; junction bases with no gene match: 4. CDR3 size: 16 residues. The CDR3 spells CAISEFVSGGQETQYF. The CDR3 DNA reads TGTGCCATCAGTGAGTTTGTTAGCGGGGGGCAAGAGACCCAGTACTTC.

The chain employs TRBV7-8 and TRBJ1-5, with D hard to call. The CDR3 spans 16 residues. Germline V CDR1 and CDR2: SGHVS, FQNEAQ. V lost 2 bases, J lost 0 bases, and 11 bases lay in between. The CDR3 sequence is CASSLYTTYSNQPQHF. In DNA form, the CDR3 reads TGTGCCAGCAGCTTATACACTACCTATAGCAATCAGCCCCAGCATTTT.

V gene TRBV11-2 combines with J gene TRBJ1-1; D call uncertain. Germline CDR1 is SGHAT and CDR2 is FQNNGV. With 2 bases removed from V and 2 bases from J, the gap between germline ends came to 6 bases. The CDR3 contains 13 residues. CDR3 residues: CASSLLGNTEAFF. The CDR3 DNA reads TGTGCCAGCAGCTTATTAGGAAACACTGAAGCTTTCTTT.

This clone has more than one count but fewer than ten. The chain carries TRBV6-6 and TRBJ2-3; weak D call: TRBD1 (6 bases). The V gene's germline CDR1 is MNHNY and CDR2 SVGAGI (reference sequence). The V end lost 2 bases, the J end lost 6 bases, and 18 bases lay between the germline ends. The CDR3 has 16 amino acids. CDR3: CASSYDPGAPVDTQYF. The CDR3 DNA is TGTGCCAGCAGTTACGACCCAGGGGCCCCCGTGGATACGCAGTATTTT.

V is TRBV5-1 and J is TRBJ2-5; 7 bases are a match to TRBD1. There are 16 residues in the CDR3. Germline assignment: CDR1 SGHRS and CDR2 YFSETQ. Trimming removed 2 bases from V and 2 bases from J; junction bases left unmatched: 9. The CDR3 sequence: CASSFPRDSYQETQYF. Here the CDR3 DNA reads TGCGCCAGCAGCTTTCCCCGGGACAGTTATCAAGAGACCCAGTACTTC. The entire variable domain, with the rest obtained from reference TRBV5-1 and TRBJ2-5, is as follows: KAGVTQTPRYLIKTRGQQVTLSCSPISGHRSVSWYQQTPGQGLQFLFEYFSETQRNKGNFPGRFSGRQFSNSRSEMNVSTLELGDSALYLCASSFPRDSYQETQYFGPGTRLLVL.

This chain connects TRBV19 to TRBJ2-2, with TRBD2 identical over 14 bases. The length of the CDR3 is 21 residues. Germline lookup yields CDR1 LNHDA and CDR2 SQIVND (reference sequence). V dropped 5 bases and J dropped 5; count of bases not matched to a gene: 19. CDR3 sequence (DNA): TGTGCCAGTAGTCCCAACCTGTACTTACCGGGACTAGCGGGAGAGACCGGGGAGCTGTTTTTT. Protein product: CASSPNLYLPGLAGETGELFF.

For the CDR3, the DNA is TGTGCCATCAGTGAGTTACAGGGAACTAATGAAAAACTGTTTTTT. Protein: CAISELQGTNEKLFF. The chain couples TRBV10-3 to TRBJ1-4, with D perhaps TRBD1 (6 bases). The CDR3 is made up of 15 amino acids. The germline V gene encodes CDR1 ENHRY and CDR2 SYGVKD. Trimming pared 1 base from V and 1 base from J, leaving 7 bases between.

The DNA of the CDR3 is TGTGCCAGCAGTTACGGTTCGAGACAGGTGTACAATGAGCAGTTCTTC. Translating it yields CASSYGSRQVYNEQFF. This sequence joins TRBV6-5 and TRBJ2-1; TRBD1 might be the D (6 bases). The germline V and J ends were trimmed by 2 bases and 4 bases, with 15 bases remaining between them. This CDR3 is 16 amino acids long. CDR1 is MNHEY, CDR2 SVGAGI, per germline.

CDR3 nucleotides: TGTGCCAGCAGCAAAGGGACAGGGGCGGCCTTGGAGACCCAGTACTTC. Translated, it gives CASSKGTGAALETQYF. This chain joins TRBV5-8 and TRBJ2-5; 10 bases align to TRBD1. The CDR3 covers 16 residues. CDR1 and CDR2 (germline): SGHTS, YDEGEE. V dropped 4 bases and J dropped 5; count of bases not matched to a gene: 11.